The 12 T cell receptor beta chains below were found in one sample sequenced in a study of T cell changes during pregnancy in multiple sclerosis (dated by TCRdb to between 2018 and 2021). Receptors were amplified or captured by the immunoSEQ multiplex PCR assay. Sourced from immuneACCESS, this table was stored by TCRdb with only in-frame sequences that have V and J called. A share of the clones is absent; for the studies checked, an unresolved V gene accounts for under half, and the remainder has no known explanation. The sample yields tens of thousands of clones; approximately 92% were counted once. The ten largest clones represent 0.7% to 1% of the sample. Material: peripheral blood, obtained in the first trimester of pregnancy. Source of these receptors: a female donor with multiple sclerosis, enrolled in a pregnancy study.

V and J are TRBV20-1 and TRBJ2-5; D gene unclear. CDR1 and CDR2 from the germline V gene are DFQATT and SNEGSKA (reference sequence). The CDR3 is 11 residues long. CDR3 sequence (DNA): TGCTTATTGTCCTCCGGAGAGACCCAGTACTTC. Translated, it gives CLLSSGETQYF.

The CDR3 spells CASSQAGGSYNEQFF. The CDR3 DNA reads as TGTGCCAGCAGCCAGGCCGGGGGGTCCTACAATGAGCAGTTCTTC. The V gene is TRBV7-2, the J gene TRBJ2-1; TRBD2 matches at 7 bases. The J segment lost 1 base and the V segment lost 5 bases, leaving 5 bases of the junction unmatched. The CDR3 sequence is 15 residues long. CDR1 is SGHTA and CDR2 is FQGNSA in the germline V gene.

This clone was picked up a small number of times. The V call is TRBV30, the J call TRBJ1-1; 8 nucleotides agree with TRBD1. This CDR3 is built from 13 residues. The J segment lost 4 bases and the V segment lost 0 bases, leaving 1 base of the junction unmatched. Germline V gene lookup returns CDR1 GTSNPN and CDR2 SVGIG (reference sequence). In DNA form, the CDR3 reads TGTGCCTGGAGTGTACAGGGGGTCACTGAAGCTTTCTTT. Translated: CAWSVQGVTEAFF.

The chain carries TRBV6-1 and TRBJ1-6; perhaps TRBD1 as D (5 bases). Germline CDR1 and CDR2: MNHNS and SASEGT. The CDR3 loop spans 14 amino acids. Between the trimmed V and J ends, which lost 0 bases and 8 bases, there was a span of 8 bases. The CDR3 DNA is TGTGCCAGCAGTGAAGCGCTCAGGGATTCACCCCTCCACTTT. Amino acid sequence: CASSEALRDSPLHF.

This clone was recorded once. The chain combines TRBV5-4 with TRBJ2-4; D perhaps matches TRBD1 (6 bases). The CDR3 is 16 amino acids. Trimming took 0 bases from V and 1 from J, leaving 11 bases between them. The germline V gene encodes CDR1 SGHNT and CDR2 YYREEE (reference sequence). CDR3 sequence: CASSLVGGLAKNIQYF. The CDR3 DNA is TGTGCCAGCAGCTTGGTAGGGGGTCTGGCCAAAAACATTCAGTACTTC.

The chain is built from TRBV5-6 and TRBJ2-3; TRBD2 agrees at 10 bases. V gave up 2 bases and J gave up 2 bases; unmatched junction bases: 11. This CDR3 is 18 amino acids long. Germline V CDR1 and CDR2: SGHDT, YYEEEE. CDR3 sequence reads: CASSFRWIAGGPTDTQYF. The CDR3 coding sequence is TGTGCCAGCAGCTTCAGGTGGATAGCGGGGGGACCCACAGATACGCAGTATTTT. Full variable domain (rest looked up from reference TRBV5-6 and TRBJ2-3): DAGVTQSPTHLIKTRGQQVTLRCSPKSGHDTVSWYQQALGQGPQFIFQYYEEEERQRGNFPDRFSGHQFPNYSSELNVNALLLGDSALYLCASSFRWIAGGPTDTQYFGPGTRLTVL.

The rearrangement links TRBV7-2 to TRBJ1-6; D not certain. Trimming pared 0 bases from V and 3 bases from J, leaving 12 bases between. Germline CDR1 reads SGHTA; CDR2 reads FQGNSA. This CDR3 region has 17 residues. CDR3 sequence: CASSLARTSNYNSPLHF. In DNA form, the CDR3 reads TGTGCCAGCAGCTTAGCAAGAACCTCTAACTATAATTCACCCCTCCACTTT. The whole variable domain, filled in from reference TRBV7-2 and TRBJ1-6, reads GAGVSQSPSNKVTEKGKDVELRCDPISGHTALYWYRQSLGQGLEFLIYFQGNSAPDKSGLPSDRFSAERTGGSVSTLTIQRTQQEDSAVYLCASSLARTSNYNSPLHFGNGTRLTVT.

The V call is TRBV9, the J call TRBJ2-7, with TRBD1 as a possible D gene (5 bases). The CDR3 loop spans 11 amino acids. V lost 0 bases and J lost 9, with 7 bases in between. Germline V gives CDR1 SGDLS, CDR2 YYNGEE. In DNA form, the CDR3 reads TGTGCCAGCAGCGTAGGGGGCCGGCAGTACTTC. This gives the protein CASSVGGRQYF.

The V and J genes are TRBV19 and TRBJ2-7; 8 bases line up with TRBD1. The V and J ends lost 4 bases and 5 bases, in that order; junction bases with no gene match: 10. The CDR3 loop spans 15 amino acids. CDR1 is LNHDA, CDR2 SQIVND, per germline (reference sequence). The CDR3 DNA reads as TGTGCCAGTAGTAGAAGACAGGGGACAACTAACGAGCAGTACTTC. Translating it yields CASSRRQGTTNEQYF.

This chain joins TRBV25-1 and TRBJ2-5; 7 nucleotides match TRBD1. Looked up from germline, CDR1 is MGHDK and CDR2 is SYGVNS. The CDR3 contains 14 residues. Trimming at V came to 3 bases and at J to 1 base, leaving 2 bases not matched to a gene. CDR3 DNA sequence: TGTGCCAGCAGTGAGACAGGGTTCCAAGAGACCCAGTACTTC. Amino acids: CASSETGFQETQYF.

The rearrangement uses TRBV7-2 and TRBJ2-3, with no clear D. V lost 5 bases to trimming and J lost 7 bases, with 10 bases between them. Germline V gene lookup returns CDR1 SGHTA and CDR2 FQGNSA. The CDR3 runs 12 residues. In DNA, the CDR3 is TGTGCCAGCAGCCAACGAGGCTATACGCAGTATTTT. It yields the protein CASSQRGYTQYF. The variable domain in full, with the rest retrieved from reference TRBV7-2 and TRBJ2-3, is GAGVSQSPSNKVTEKGKDVELRCDPISGHTALYWYRQSLGQGLEFLIYFQGNSAPDKSGLPSDRFSAERTGGSVSTLTIQRTQQEDSAVYLCASSQRGYTQYFGPGTRLTVL.

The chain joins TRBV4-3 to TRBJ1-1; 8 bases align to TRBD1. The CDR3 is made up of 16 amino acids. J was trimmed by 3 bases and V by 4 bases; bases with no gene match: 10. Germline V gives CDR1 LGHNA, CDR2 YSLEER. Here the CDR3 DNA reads TGCGCCAGCAGCCCGGGGACAGGTCCCGCTGACACTGAAGCTTTCTTT. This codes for CASSPGTGPADTEAFF.